Presented here are 25 T cell receptor beta chains from one specimen sequenced in a study of cytomegalovirus exposure and HLA in healthy donors. Vbeta (60) and Jbeta (13) primers were used in the PCR. Produced via immunoSEQ multiplex PCR; TCRdb's table is partial and in-frame only. The sample totals 130,000 or so clones. The sample taken for sequencing was PBMCs. The receptors stem from a woman aged 40 to 50 in good health and CMV-seronegative.

The CDR3 coding sequence is TGCGCCAGCAGCTTGGGGACTAGCGGGGGGCCCACCTCGGGGAATGAGCAGTTCTTC. Amino acid sequence: CASSLGTSGGPTSGNEQFF. V gene TRBV5-1 combines with J gene TRBJ2-1, with 14 bases fitting TRBD2. Germline CDR1 reads SGHRS; CDR2 reads YFSETQ. The junction had 12 bases not matched to a gene; V was cut back by 0 bases and J by 7 bases. This CDR3 has 19 amino acids. The variable domain in full, with the rest retrieved from reference TRBV5-1 and TRBJ2-1, is KAGVTQTPRYLIKTRGQQVTLSCSPISGHRSVSWYQQTPGQGLQFLFEYFSETQRNKGNFPGRFSGRQFSNSRSEMNVSTLELGDSALYLCASSLGTSGGPTSGNEQFFGPGTRLTVL.

The chain combines TRBV9 with TRBJ2-7, with D possibly being TRBD2 (5 bases). The CDR3 loop spans 13 amino acids. Trimming pared 4 bases from V and 7 bases from J, leaving 15 bases between. CDR1 is SGDLS and CDR2 is YYNGEE in the germline V gene. This CDR3 reads CASSPRPGSEQYV. The CDR3 DNA sequence: TGTGCCAGCAGCCCCCGTCCTGGGAGTGAGCAGTACGTC.

The rearrangement links TRBV10-3 to TRBJ1-1, with D perhaps TRBD1 (6 bases). With 4 bases removed from V and 1 base from J, the gap between germline ends came to 10 bases. The CDR3 extends over 14 amino acids. Looked up from germline, CDR1 is ENHRY and CDR2 is SYGVKD. This CDR3 reads CAISAPTGNTEAFF. CDR3 in DNA: TGTGCCATCAGTGCCCCGACAGGGAACACTGAAGCTTTCTTT.

V is TRBV10-3 and J is TRBJ1-6, with D maybe TRBD1 (5 bases). CDR3 size: 14 residues. The germline V gene has CDR1 ENHRY and CDR2 SYGVKD. The germline V and J ends were trimmed by 6 bases and 14 bases, with 20 bases remaining between them. The CDR3 spells CAIRAPEAGPTLHF. CDR3 bases: TGTGCCATCAGAGCCCCCGAGGCAGGGCCAACCCTCCACTTT.

The chain has TRBV4-2 and TRBJ2-2; D remains unclear. The CDR3 spans 13 residues. V lost 1 base and J lost 5, with 5 bases in between. Germline lookup yields CDR1 LGHNA and CDR2 YNFKEQ. The CDR3 DNA sequence: TGTGCCAGCAGCCAAGCGGTAACCGGGGAGCTGTTTTTT. Its translation is CASSQAVTGELFF.

This rearrangement joins TRBV4-1 to TRBJ1-1, with a tentative D call TRBD1 (5 bases). The V end was cut by 1 base, the J end by 9 bases, with 18 bases between. Germline V gives CDR1 MGHRA, CDR2 YSYEKL. The CDR3 covers 15 residues. Here the CDR3 DNA reads TGCGCCAGCAGCCAAGTAGAGGGCTGGGGGGTTCAAGCTTTCTTT. It yields the protein CASSQVEGWGVQAFF.

This sequence joins TRBV6-5 and TRBJ1-3; D uncertain. V lost 7 bases to trimming and J lost 0 bases, with 13 bases between them. CDR3 length equals 15 residues. The germline gives CDR1 MNHEY, CDR2 SVGAGI. The CDR3 region has the DNA TGTGCCAGCAAAACGTCGGGAGTCTCTGGAAACACCATATATTTT. This translates into CASKTSGVSGNTIYF.

The rearrangement links TRBV6-5 to TRBJ2-7, with 10 bases lining up with TRBD1. J lost 2 bases, V lost 5 bases, and 6 bases had no gene match. The CDR3 contains 15 residues. The germline V gene encodes CDR1 MNHEY and CDR2 SVGAGI. In DNA, the CDR3 is TGTGCCAGCAGTAGTTCCGGGACAGGGGCCTACGAGCAGTACTTC. Amino acid sequence: CASSSSGTGAYEQYF.

V is TRBV28 and J is TRBJ2-5; D not resolved. Trimming pared 6 bases from V and 5 bases from J, leaving 13 bases between. The CDR3 is 13 residues long. The germline gives CDR1 MDHEN, CDR2 SYDVKM. CDR3 nucleotides: TGTGCCAGCAGGACCGACTTTGGGGAGACCCAGTACTTC. As protein: CASRTDFGETQYF.

CDR3 loop: CASSSRDTFTGELFF. The CDR3 nucleotides are TGTGCCAGCAGCTCCCGAGACACCTTCACCGGGGAGCTGTTTTTT. This rearrangement joins TRBV9 to TRBJ2-2; D uncertain. V was trimmed by 4 bases and J by 4 bases, leaving 14 bases between them. The CDR3 contains 15 residues. Germline loops: CDR1 SGDLS, CDR2 YYNGEE.

This clone counts as medium-sized by frequency. V is TRBV19 and J is TRBJ1-6; D gene ambiguous. V dropped 3 bases and J dropped 3 bases, with 6 bases sitting between them. The germline CDR1 and CDR2 sequences are LNHDA and SQIVND (reference sequence). This CDR3 spans 14 amino acids. CDR3 DNA: TGTGCCAGTAGTATGTCAGGCTATAATTCACCCCTCCACTTT. Residues: CASSMSGYNSPLHF. The variable domain in full, with the rest retrieved from reference TRBV19 and TRBJ1-6, is DGGITQSPKYLFRKEGQNVTLSCEQNLNHDAMYWYRQDPGQGLRLIYYSQIVNDFQKGDIAEGYSVSREKKESFPLTVTSAQKNPTAFYLCASSMSGYNSPLHFGNGTRLTVT.

The chain is built from TRBV2 and TRBJ2-2; D is unresolved. V gave up 10 bases and J gave up 0 bases, with 12 bases separating them. This CDR3 is 14 amino acids long. In germline, CDR1 is SNHLY, CDR2 FYNNEI. CDR3: CATISEANTGELFF. DNA for the CDR3: TGTGCCACCATAAGCGAAGCGAACACCGGGGAGCTGTTTTTT.

This chain connects TRBV4-1 to TRBJ2-3; tentatively, D is TRBD2 (6 bases). This CDR3 has 17 amino acids. Germline V gene lookup returns CDR1 MGHRA and CDR2 YSYEKL. Trimming took off 1 base at V and 0 bases at J, with 14 bases between the two ends. The CDR3 reads CASSQGLPGLSTDTQYF. In DNA form, the CDR3 reads TGCGCCAGCAGCCAAGGTCTCCCGGGACTTAGCACAGATACGCAGTATTTT.

The J gene is TRBJ1-4, the V gene TRBV9; D may be TRBD1 (5 bases). CDR1 SGDLS and CDR2 YYNGEE come from the germline V gene. V was cut by 2 bases and J by 2 bases, with 10 bases left in between. The CDR3 loop spans 15 amino acids. CDR3 amino acids: CASSVAAGTNEKLFF. The CDR3, as DNA: TGTGCCAGCAGCGTGGCGGCAGGGACTAATGAAAAACTGTTTTTT.

The rearrangement uses TRBV4-3 and TRBJ2-1; 9 bases are a match to TRBD2. Germline V gene data show CDR1 as LGHNA and CDR2 as YSLEER. The CDR3 covers 16 residues. Germline trimming cut 5 bases from V and 1 base from J; bases unmatched to any gene: 6. CDR3 amino acids: CASSTRLAESYNEQFF. The CDR3 DNA follows: TGCGCCAGCAGCACCCGACTAGCGGAGTCCTACAATGAGCAGTTCTTC.

With regard to this clone: One end of the junction is discordant with germline, which a read error may explain. The chain joins TRBV7-7 to TRBJ2-5; 12 nucleotides match TRBD2. Germline V CDR1 and CDR2: SSHAT, FNYEAQ (reference sequence). CDR3 length: 17 amino acids. CDR3 in amino acids: CASSLFPPGLAGETQYF. The CDR3 nucleotides read TGTGCTAGCAGCCTCTTCCCCCCGGGACTAGCGGGAGAGACCCAGTACTTC.

The chain links TRBV10-1 to TRBJ1-2; TRBD1 matches at 8 bases. CDR1 is WNHNN, CDR2 SYGVQD, per germline (reference sequence). V lost 5 bases to trimming and J lost 5 bases; unmatched junction nucleotides: 7. The CDR3 contains 14 residues. CDR3 loop: CASSCSGQVYGYTF. The DNA of the CDR3 is TGCGCCAGCAGTTGCTCGGGACAGGTATATGGCTACACCTTC.

This chain joins TRBV27 and TRBJ1-6, with TRBD1 matching 7 bases. CDR1 MNHEY and CDR2 SMNVEV come from the germline V gene (reference sequence). CDR3 size: 14 residues. Trimming took 5 bases from V and 10 from J; bases not matched to a gene: 8. The CDR3 DNA follows: TGTGCCAGCAGTCTCCGGACAGGAACCTCACCCCTCCACTTT. Protein: CASSLRTGTSPLHF.

The V and J genes are TRBV28 and TRBJ2-5, with 9 bases fitting TRBD2. From germline, CDR1 is MDHEN and CDR2 SYDVKM. The CDR3 runs to 17 residues. V shed 10 bases, J shed 3 bases, and the junction held 18 bases outside the gene matches. CDR3 DNA: TGTGCCACCCTGATTTCTAGCGGGGCAGTAGGGGAAGAGACCCAGTACTTC. Translation gives CATLISSGAVGEETQYF.

The chain has TRBV2 and TRBJ2-5; TRBD2 matches at 9 bases. Per germline, CDR1 SNHLY and CDR2 FYNNEI. After removal of 7 bases from V and 5 bases from J, the junction contained 14 bases not matched to a gene. The CDR3 covers 16 residues. CDR3 sequence: CASMRERAGGRETQYF. The CDR3 region has the DNA TGTGCCAGCATGAGGGAACGAGCGGGGGGTCGGGAGACCCAGTACTTC.

The chain joins TRBV6-5 to TRBJ2-7; D is possibly TRBD2 (5 bases). V was pared by 0 bases and J by 7 bases, with 10 bases between. CDR3 length: 13 amino acids. Germline V lookup: CDR1 MNHEY, CDR2 SVGAGI. This chain's CDR3 is CASSYSGRGEQYF. As DNA, the CDR3 is TGTGCCAGCAGTTACTCGGGAAGAGGGGAGCAGTACTTC.

The chain joins TRBV18 to TRBJ2-7; 9 nucleotides line up with TRBD1. CDR3 size: 14 residues. With V trimmed by 2 bases and J by 6 bases, 5 bases remained unmatched. Germline CDR1 and CDR2: KGHSH and LQKENI. CDR3 loop: CASSPKGQGSEQYF. DNA of the CDR3: TGTGCCAGCTCACCAAAGGGACAGGGAAGCGAGCAGTACTTC.

The chain recombines TRBV5-5 with TRBJ1-2, with D hard to call. The CDR3 is 15 residues long. The V end lost 4 bases, the J end lost 4 bases, and 17 bases lay between the germline ends. Germline assignment: CDR1 SGHKS and CDR2 YYEKEE (reference sequence). The DNA for the CDR3 is TGTGCCAGCAGCCCCTCGGCCCGGGAACCCTATGGCTACACCTTC. It yields the protein CASSPSAREPYGYTF.

The chain recombines TRBV6-1 with TRBJ2-5, with 7 bases lining up with TRBD1. The V segment lost 6 bases and the J segment 2 bases; nucleotides outside the gene matches: 9. Germline-derived CDR1 and CDR2 are MNHNS and SASEGT. The CDR3 is 15 residues long. CDR3 region: CASRRQGTTQETQYF. CDR3 in DNA: TGTGCCAGCAGGCGACAGGGTACAACACAAGAGACCCAGTACTTC.

The chain is built from TRBV7-9 and TRBJ2-2; D possibly corresponds to TRBD2 (6 bases). Germline CDR1 SEHNR, CDR2 FQNEAQ (reference sequence). V gave up 2 bases and J gave up 3 bases, with 7 bases separating them. The CDR3 is made up of 14 amino acids. CDR3 bases: TGTGCCAGCAGCTTATGGAGGGACACCGGGGAGCTGTTTTTT. Protein product: CASSLWRDTGELFF.